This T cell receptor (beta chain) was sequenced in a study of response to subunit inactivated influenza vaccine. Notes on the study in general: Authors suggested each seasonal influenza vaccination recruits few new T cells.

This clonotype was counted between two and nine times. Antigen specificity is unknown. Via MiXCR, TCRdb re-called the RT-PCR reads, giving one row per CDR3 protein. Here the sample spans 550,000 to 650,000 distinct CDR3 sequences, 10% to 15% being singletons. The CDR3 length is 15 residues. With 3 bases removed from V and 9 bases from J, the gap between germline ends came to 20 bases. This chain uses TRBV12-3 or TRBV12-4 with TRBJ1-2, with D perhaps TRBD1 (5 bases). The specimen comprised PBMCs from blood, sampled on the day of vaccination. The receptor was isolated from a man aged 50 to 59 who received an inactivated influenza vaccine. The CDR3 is CASSFSGSVTGSYTF. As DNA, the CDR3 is TGTGCCAGCAGTTTTTCAGGGTCAGTTACTGGGAGCTACACCTTC.